This T cell receptor (beta chain) comes out of a study of TIL therapy for anti-PD-1-resistant metastatic lung cancer. V shed 1 base and J shed 6 bases, with 16 bases lying between them. CDR1 and CDR2 from the germline V gene are GTSNPN and SVGIG (reference sequence). The CDR3 contains 15 residues. Sequencing used immunoSEQ v3. Each library reached about 2 million read pairs, or about 5-6.5 million at deep level. The data were produced by immunoSEQ multiplex PCR, yet TCRdb's version contains in-frame clones alone and is incomplete. Found here are 25,000 to 35,000 clones, around two thirds of them singletons; the top ten hold around 2.5%. Time point described: pre-treatment sample, taken before nivolumab and TIL therapy. This clone was counted only a few times.

This chain joins TRBV30 and TRBJ1-5; D is ambiguous. The source was blood, collected at baseline. The TCR originated in a woman between 30 and 80 years old with non-small cell lung cancer. CDR3 nucleotide sequence: TGTGCCTGGAGTGCGCAATCAGGTTTGGGTCAGCCCCAGCATTTT. This sequence encodes CAWSAQSGLGQPQHF.